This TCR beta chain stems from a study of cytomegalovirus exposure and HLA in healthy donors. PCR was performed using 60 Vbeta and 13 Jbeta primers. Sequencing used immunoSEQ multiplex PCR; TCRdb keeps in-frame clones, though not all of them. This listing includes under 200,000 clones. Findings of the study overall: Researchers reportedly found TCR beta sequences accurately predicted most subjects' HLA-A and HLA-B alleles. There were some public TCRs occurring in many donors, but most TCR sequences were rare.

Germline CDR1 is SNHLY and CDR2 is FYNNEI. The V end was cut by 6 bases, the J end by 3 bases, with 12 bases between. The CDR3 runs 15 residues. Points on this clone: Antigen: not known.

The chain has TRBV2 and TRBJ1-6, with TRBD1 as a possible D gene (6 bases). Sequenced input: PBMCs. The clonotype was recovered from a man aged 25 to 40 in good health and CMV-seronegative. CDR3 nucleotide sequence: TGTGCCAGCAGGACGAGGGGGGGCTATAATTCACCCCTCCACTTT. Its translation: CASRTRGGYNSPLHF.